This passage covers 29 T cell receptor beta chains from one sample sequenced in a study of patients and donors after allogeneic stem cell transplantation. One entry per CDR3 protein results from TCRdb running MiXCR on the RT-PCR reads. The profile covers 65,000 to 80,000 distinct CDR3 sequences, with around 27% appearing a single time and about 26% taken by the ten largest. The sequenced sample consisted of blood, either unsorted or a sorted T cell fraction (not recorded which). Every receptor here comes from a human donor who was either an allogeneic HSCT recipient or a stem cell or donor lymphocyte infusion donor (not recorded which). It is not recorded whose cells these are; they may come from a transplant donor.

The chain recombines TRBV30 with TRBJ1-4, with 7 bases matching TRBD1. Unmatched junction bases numbered 7, after V lost 4 bases and J lost 8 bases. Germline V CDR1 and CDR2: GTSNPN, SVGIG (reference sequence). The CDR3 contains 13 residues. The DNA of the CDR3 is TGTGCCTGGACCAGGGGGATGGACGAAAAACTGTTTTTT. Its translation is CAWTRGMDEKLFF.

A few counts support this clonotype. V and J are TRBV5-1 and TRBJ1-1; D ambiguous. The germline CDR1 and CDR2 sequences are SGHRS and YFSETQ. The germline V and J ends were trimmed by 2 bases and 1 base, with 6 bases remaining between them. The length of the CDR3 is 13 residues. In nucleotides, the CDR3 is TGCGCCAGCAGCTTAGCCGGGAACACTGAAGCTTTCTTT. Its translation: CASSLAGNTEAFF.

V is TRBV12-3 or TRBV12-4 and J is TRBJ2-1; D not resolved. CDR3 length: 16 residues. Trimming took off 2 bases at V and 0 bases at J, with 11 bases between the two ends. Written as DNA, the CDR3 is TGTGCCAGCAGTTTATCATCGGAGAGCTCCTACAATGAGCAGTTCTTC. Protein sequence: CASSLSSESSYNEQFF.

A few counts support this clonotype. This chain joins TRBV10-3 and TRBJ1-4, with D maybe TRBD1 (6 bases). Germline V gene lookup returns CDR1 ENHRY and CDR2 SYGVKD. This CDR3 spans 15 amino acids. V lost 10 bases and J 4 bases, leaving 19 bases between the germline ends. Here the CDR3 reads CATNTGQKDNEKLFF. In DNA form, the CDR3 reads TGTGCCACAAACACGGGACAAAAGGATAATGAAAAACTGTTTTTT.

The J gene is TRBJ2-5, the V gene TRBV5-1; 9 bases align to TRBD2. Trimming cost V 0 bases and J 1 base; bases outside gene matches: 4. The CDR3 is made up of 16 amino acids. CDR1 is SGHRS and CDR2 is YFSETQ in the germline V gene. CDR3 sequence (DNA): TGCGCCAGCAGCTTGGCGGGACTAGCTTTCCAAGAGACCCAGTACTTC. This encodes CASSLAGLAFQETQYF.

The chain is built from TRBV5-1 and TRBJ1-1, with D hard to call. V lost 0 bases and J lost 0, with 12 bases in between. The CDR3 is 16 amino acids. Germline assignment: CDR1 SGHRS and CDR2 YFSETQ. The CDR3 DNA follows: TGCGCCAGCAGCTTGGGGACGGACCATATGAACACTGAAGCTTTCTTT. Its protein product is CASSLGTDHMNTEAFF.

This clonotype was found a few times. The CDR3 loop is CSARGWWWVNEKLFF. In DNA form, the CDR3 reads TGCAGTGCTAGGGGGTGGTGGTGGGTTAATGAAAAACTGTTTTTT. This chain connects TRBV20-1 to TRBJ1-4; D is unresolved. Trimming left V 3 bases short and J 4 bases short, with 15 bases between. Germline assignment: CDR1 DFQATT and CDR2 SNEGSKA (reference sequence). The CDR3 length is 15 residues.

The rearrangement joins TRBV7-2 to TRBJ1-1; 7 nucleotides agree with TRBD1. The CDR3 is 17 amino acids. CDR1 is SGHTA, CDR2 FQGNSA, per germline. Trimming at V came to 1 base and at J to 4 bases, leaving 12 bases not matched to a gene. The CDR3 DNA is TGTGCCAGCAGCTTAGGCAATCCTTACAGGGGTGGCACTGAAGCTTTCTTT. As protein: CASSLGNPYRGGTEAFF.

This clonotype was counted ten times or more. J is TRBJ2-1 and V is TRBV11-2; no clear D gene. CDR1 SGHAT and CDR2 FQNNGV come from the germline V gene. Deletions cut 1 base from V and 0 bases from J, with 7 bases between. The CDR3 is 15 residues long. CDR3 protein: CASSLGPSSYNEQFF. CDR3 nucleotide sequence: TGTGCCAGCAGCTTAGGTCCGAGCTCCTACAATGAGCAGTTCTTC.

The chain carries TRBV7-9 and TRBJ1-3; unclear D gene. The V and J ends lost 8 bases and 8 bases respectively, with 10 bases between them. Germline assignment: CDR1 SEHNR and CDR2 FQNEAQ (reference sequence). This CDR3 is 11 amino acids long. CDR3 sequence (DNA): TGTGCCAGCGGATCGGGAGACACCATATATTTT. Translating gives CASGSGDTIYF. Drawing the rest from reference TRBV7-9 and TRBJ1-3, the complete variable domain is DTGVSQNPRHKITKRGQNVTFRCDPISEHNRLYWYRQTLGQGPEFLTYFQNEAQLEKSRLLSDRFSAERPKGSFSTLEIQRTEQGDSAMYLCASGSGDTIYFGEGSWLTVV.

The J gene is TRBJ2-7, the V gene TRBV30; a possible D gene is TRBD1 (5 bases). Trimming left V 8 bases short and J 3 bases short, with 14 bases between. CDR1 is GTSNPN and CDR2 is SVGIG in the germline V gene (reference sequence). The CDR3 extends over 12 amino acids. For the CDR3, the DNA is TGTGCCGGGGCCAGGGCCAACTACGAGCAGTACTTC. The encoded protein is CAGARANYEQYF.

The chain couples TRBV20-1 to TRBJ2-7; 8 bases are shared with TRBD1. The CDR3 runs to 12 residues. Losses at the gene ends were 6 bases for V and 5 bases for J; bases not matched to a gene: 6. Germline assignment: CDR1 DFQATT and CDR2 SNEGSKA (reference sequence). In nucleotides, the CDR3 is TGCAGTGCAGCGGACAGGGTCAACGAGCAGTACTTC. This gives the protein CSAADRVNEQYF.

There are a few counts of this clonotype. The chain carries TRBV12-3 or TRBV12-4 and TRBJ2-3, with TRBD2 matching 8 bases. The CDR3 consists of 15 residues. Germline trimming cut 6 bases from V and 6 bases from J; bases unmatched to any gene: 11. CDR3 protein: CASRSRTSYTDTQYF. In DNA form, the CDR3 reads TGTGCCAGCAGGAGTCGGACTAGCTATACGGATACGCAGTATTTT.

This clonotype was found a few times. The chain recombines TRBV25-1 with TRBJ1-2; no firm D call. The germline gives CDR1 MGHDK, CDR2 SYGVNS. CDR3 size: 14 residues. V was cut by 3 bases and J by 4 bases, with 12 bases left in between. The CDR3 nucleotides read TGTGCCAGCAGTGAGTCGTGGGGTTCCTATGGCTACACCTTC. Translated: CASSESWGSYGYTF.

This clonotype was seen a few times. The DNA for the CDR3 is TGTGCCACCCCGGACGGGCAATACTCCTATAATTCACCCCTCCACTTT. It yields the protein CATPDGQYSYNSPLHF. The gene calls are TRBV5-8 and TRBJ1-6; D gene uncertain. V was shortened by 9 bases and J by 0 bases, with 16 bases between the two germline ends. Germline loops: CDR1 SGHTS, CDR2 YDEGEE. There are 16 residues in the CDR3.

This clonotype came up a few times. The chain links TRBV29-1 to TRBJ2-5; D call uncertain. The ends were cut back, 3 bases at V and 1 base at J, with 12 bases in the middle. Germline CDR1 is SQVTM and CDR2 is ANQGSEA. The CDR3 totals 14 residues. This CDR3 reads CSVDPDTFQETQYF. The CDR3 bases are TGCAGCGTTGACCCCGACACTTTCCAAGAGACCCAGTACTTC.

This clonotype was detected a few times. The chain links TRBV30 to TRBJ1-4; D not resolved. The V and J ends lost 0 bases and 8 bases respectively, with 10 bases between them. Germline V gene sequence: CDR1 GTSNPN, CDR2 SVGIG (reference sequence). The CDR3 sequence is 13 residues long. The CDR3 DNA follows: TGTGCCTGGAGTGTACTAGAGGGCGAAAAACTGTTTTTT. This codes for CAWSVLEGEKLFF.

The J gene is TRBJ2-5, the V gene TRBV5-1; perhaps TRBD1 as D (5 bases). Trimming took off 5 bases at V and 4 bases at J, with 15 bases between the two ends. From germline, CDR1 is SGHRS and CDR2 YFSETQ. The CDR3 has 14 residues. The CDR3 reads CASSMQGIGETQYF. The DNA for the CDR3 is TGCGCCAGCAGTATGCAGGGTATCGGAGAGACCCAGTACTTC.

This chain connects TRBV24-1 to TRBJ2-7, with a tentative D call TRBD2 (5 bases). Germline lookup yields CDR1 KGHDR and CDR2 SFDVKD. CDR3 length: 13 amino acids. Deletions cut 3 bases from V and 5 bases from J, with 10 bases between. The CDR3: CATSDLVRDEQYF. As DNA, the CDR3 is TGTGCCACCAGTGATCTGGTGAGGGACGAGCAGTACTTC.

This clonotype came up many times. J is TRBJ1-1 and V is TRBV7-9; D might be TRBD1 (5 bases). V dropped 5 bases and J dropped 5 bases, with 12 bases sitting between them. Germline V gene data show CDR1 as SEHNR and CDR2 as FQNEAQ (reference sequence). The CDR3 consists of 13 residues. CDR3 residues: CASSTPGTTEAFF. For the CDR3, the DNA is TGTGCCAGCAGCACCCCGGGGACGACTGAAGCTTTCTTT.

The V and J genes are TRBV11-3 and TRBJ2-2; 8 bases map to TRBD2. Germline CDR1 and CDR2: SGHNT and YENEEA. There are 16 residues in the CDR3. Trimming took 4 bases from V and 3 from J; bases not matched to a gene: 7. This CDR3 reads CASSSRTSLDTGELFF. DNA of the CDR3: TGTGCCAGCAGCTCTCGGACTAGCCTGGACACCGGGGAGCTGTTTTTT.

V gene TRBV25-1 combines with J gene TRBJ2-2, with TRBD1 identical over 9 bases. The CDR3 sequence is 14 residues long. CDR1 is MGHDK, CDR2 SYGVNS, per germline. With V trimmed by 9 bases and J by 4 bases, 6 bases remained unmatched. CDR3: CASKDRGSTGELFF. CDR3 nucleotide sequence: TGTGCCAGTAAGGACAGGGGATCCACCGGGGAGCTGTTTTTT. The full variable domain, with the rest looked up from reference TRBV25-1 and TRBJ2-2, is EADIYQTPRYLVIGTGKKITLECSQTMGHDKMYWYQQDPGMELHLIHYSYGVNSTEKGDLSSESTVSRIRTEHFPLTLESARPSHTSQYLCASKDRGSTGELFFGEGSRLTVL.

This clonotype appeared a single time. This chain connects TRBV5-1 to TRBJ2-1, with D uncertain. Germline V gene data show CDR1 as SGHRS and CDR2 as YFSETQ. V was shortened by 0 bases and J by 9 bases, with 13 bases between the two germline ends. The CDR3 consists of 14 residues. The CDR3 DNA is TGCGCCAGCAGCTTGGGAGACGCGAGAGGTGAGCAGTTCTTC. Its translation is CASSLGDARGEQFF.

The chain uses TRBV27 and TRBJ1-1; 7 nucleotides align to TRBD1. CDR1 MNHEY and CDR2 SMNVEV come from the germline V gene (reference sequence). This CDR3 is built from 16 residues. After removal of 7 bases from V and 0 bases from J, the junction contained 11 bases not matched to a gene. CDR3 DNA: TGTGCCAGCAAGCAACAGGGGACACCCCTGAACACTGAAGCTTTCTTT. Residues: CASKQQGTPLNTEAFF.

This clonotype was seen a few times. The V and J genes are TRBV6-6 and TRBJ2-2; D gene unclear. The CDR3 contains 11 residues. Germline values: CDR1 MNHNY, CDR2 SVGAGI (reference sequence). V shed 9 bases and J shed 7 bases, with 9 bases lying between them. The CDR3 DNA sequence: TGTGCCAGTCGGGTGGGCGGGGAGCTGTTTTTT. Amino acids: CASRVGGELFF.

The chain couples TRBV7-6 to TRBJ1-6; a possible D gene is TRBD1 (6 bases). V was trimmed by 3 bases and J by 6 bases, leaving 9 bases between them. The V gene's germline CDR1 is SGHVS and CDR2 FNYEAQ. This CDR3 spans 14 amino acids. For the CDR3, the DNA is TGTGCCAGCAGCTTCGGGGGGCCTAATTCACCCCTCCACTTT. Translated, it gives CASSFGGPNSPLHF.

The chain carries TRBV3-1 and TRBJ2-7; no reliable D call. The CDR3 is made up of 13 amino acids. Per the germline V gene, CDR1 is LGHDT and CDR2 is YNNKEL (reference sequence). V lost 0 bases, J lost 6 bases, and 9 bases lay in between. The CDR3 loop is CASSQDTWGEQYF. CDR3 in DNA: TGTGCCAGCAGCCAAGATACGTGGGGCGAGCAGTACTTC.

The chain combines TRBV29-1 with TRBJ2-7, with D hard to call. Germline V gives CDR1 SQVTM, CDR2 ANQGSEA. V dropped 4 bases and J dropped 3 bases, with 10 bases sitting between them. The CDR3 has 12 amino acids. The CDR3 spells CSVAGGNYEQYF. CDR3 bases: TGCAGCGTTGCAGGTGGCAACTACGAGCAGTACTTC.

This clonotype has a handful of counts. This sequence joins TRBV20-1 and TRBJ2-4; TRBD2 agrees at 8 bases. The CDR3 loop spans 16 amino acids. V trimming: 5 bases; J trimming: 7 bases; junction bases outside the gene matches: 16. CDR1 DFQATT and CDR2 SNEGSKA come from the germline V gene (reference sequence). CDR3 sequence: CSAWGLAGKFPNIQYF. CDR3 coding DNA: TGCAGTGCTTGGGGCCTAGCGGGCAAGTTCCCGAACATTCAGTACTTC.